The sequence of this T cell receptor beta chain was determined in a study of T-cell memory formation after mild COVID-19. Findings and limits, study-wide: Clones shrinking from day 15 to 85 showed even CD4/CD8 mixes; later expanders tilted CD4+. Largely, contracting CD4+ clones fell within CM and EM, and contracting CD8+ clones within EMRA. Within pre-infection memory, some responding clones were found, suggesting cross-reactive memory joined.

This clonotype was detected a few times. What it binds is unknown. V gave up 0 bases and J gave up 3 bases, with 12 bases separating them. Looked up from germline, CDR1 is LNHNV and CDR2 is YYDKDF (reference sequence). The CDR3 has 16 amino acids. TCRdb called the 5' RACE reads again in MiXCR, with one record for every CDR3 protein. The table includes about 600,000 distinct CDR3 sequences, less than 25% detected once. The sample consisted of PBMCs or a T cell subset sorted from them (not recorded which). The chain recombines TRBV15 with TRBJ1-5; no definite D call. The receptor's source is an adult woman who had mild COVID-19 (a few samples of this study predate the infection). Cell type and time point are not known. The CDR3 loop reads CATSRDGLGNNQPQHF. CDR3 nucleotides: TGTGCCACCAGCAGAGATGGATTGGGGAACAATCAGCCCCAGCATTTT.